One and the same sample provided the 3 T cell receptor beta chains below, sequenced in a study of blood T cells in healthy people across ages. The use of a sample-barcoded 5' primer and a J-beta primer mix characterized a second PCR of 7 to 11 cycles. MiXCR was run by TCRdb on the 5' RACE reads, yielding one entry per CDR3 protein. The data contain hundreds of thousands of distinct CDR3 sequences, about 62% of them singletons. The sequencing input was blood. Receptors originate from a man aged 25 to 40 in good health.

The chain uses TRBV15 and TRBJ2-7, with a possible D match to TRBD2 (5 bases). The germline CDR1 and CDR2 sequences are LNHNV and YYDKDF (reference sequence). The germline V and J ends were trimmed by 5 bases and 3 bases, with 8 bases remaining between them. The CDR3 has 12 amino acids. CDR3 in amino acids: CATSRGGYEQYF. CDR3 nucleotide sequence: TGTGCCACCAGCCGAGGAGGCTACGAGCAGTACTTC. Together with reference TRBV15 and TRBJ2-7, the CDR3 gives the full variable domain: DAMVIQNPRYQVTQFGKPVTLSCSQTLNHNVMYWYQQKSSQAPKLLFHYYDKDFNNEADTPDNFQSRRPNTSFCFLDIRSPGLGDTAMYLCATSRGGYEQYFGPGTRLTVT.

This clonotype was picked up a small number of times. The genes are TRBV6-8 and TRBJ2-5; D may be TRBD1 or TRBD2 (5 bases each). The CDR3 runs to 14 residues. The germline CDR1 and CDR2 sequences are MNHGY and SAAAGT. The V end lost 10 bases, the J end lost 5 bases, and 20 bases lay between the germline ends. The CDR3 DNA reads as TGTGCCAAAATAGGGGACGGGCGTACGGAGACCCAGTACTTC. It yields the protein CAKIGDGRTETQYF.

The chain uses TRBV7-6 and TRBJ2-1; D unresolved. V was cut by 6 bases and J by 5 bases, with 11 bases left in between. Germline V gene data show CDR1 as SGHVS and CDR2 as FNYEAQ. CDR3 length: 13 amino acids. The CDR3 region is CASSPVADNEQFF. As DNA, the CDR3 is TGTGCCAGCAGTCCAGTAGCTGACAATGAGCAGTTCTTC.